The source of this TCR beta chain is a study of T cells in Graves' hyperthyroidism and ophthalmopathy. Individuals with ophthalmopathy presented a Clinical Activity Score of at least 3, a NOSPECS grade of at least 4 and a duration under 3 months. In making diagnoses, clinical symptoms, serum thyroxine and TRAb, thyroid ultrasound and orbital computed tomography were all used. It was RNA transcripts that yielded the amplified TCR beta CDR3 regions. RT-PCR in the first round (using the HTBI primer set) targeted the TCR CDR3. In TCRdb, the multiplex PCR reads were re-called with MiXCR into one record per CDR3 protein. The sample yields about 410,000 distinct CDR3 sequences, roughly 14% seen once. This clonotype was detected many times. Its antigen is currently unknown. The CDR3 spans 13 residues. Trimming cost V 4 bases and J 5 bases; bases outside gene matches: 3. Germline assignment: CDR1 KGHDR and CDR2 SFDVKD.

Study observations and caveats: Ophthalmopathy was separated from stable hyperthyroidism by a 13 V-J model. In the blood, most expanded thyroid clonotypes above 0.001 appeared as well.

The receptor was derived from a man aged 18-30 years with Graves' ophthalmopathy. Sequenced sample: blood. The chain carries TRBV24-1 and TRBJ1-2, with 7 bases that match TRBD1. CDR3 nucleotide sequence: TGTGCCACCAGTGACGACAGGGTTTATGGCTACACCTTC. It is translated as CATSDDRVYGYTF.